This paragraph covers one TCR beta chain sequence. Its specificity is unknown. The data derive from a study of shared clonotypes between healthy human individuals. Study at large: CD8 memory received one plate per donor, CD8 naive two, CD4 memory three and CD4 naive three.

Germline CDR1 MNHEY, CDR2 SMNVEV (reference sequence). The CDR3 has 15 residues. V was shortened by 6 bases and J by 2 bases, with 16 bases between the two germline ends. Study results and caveats: It was observed that 5% to 6.5% of naive CD4 clonotypes were shared across a few donors.

TCRdb's table, derived via immunoSEQ multiplex PCR, lists solely in-frame clones and lacks some. Of 950,000 to 1,300,000 clones listed, roughly 80% are singletons. The sequencing sample was made of memory CD4+ T cells sorted from blood. Subset denoted: CD45RA-negative fraction. This clonotype was obtained from a man between 18 and 35 years old in good health. The V and J genes are TRBV27 and TRBJ2-5, with unresolved D. CDR3 DNA sequence: TGTGCCAGCAGCGGGTGGGGTTCAGCGCAAGAGACCCAGTACTTC. Translation gives CASSGWGSAQETQYF.